This T cell receptor beta chain derives from a study of T cells in localized non-small cell lung cancer. About this clone itself: Its matching antigen is unknown.

Repertoires were generated with immunoSEQ multiplex PCR, while TCRdb's copy carries only in-frame clones and drops some. The sample has tens of thousands of clones; around nine tenths are singletons. The study, taken as a whole, reports: Uninvolved adjacent lung showed the highest T cell clonality, exceeding tumor. Tumor samples were not multi-region, leaving intratumor heterogeneity unexcluded.

The V gene end was trimmed by 0 bases and the J gene end by 6 bases; junction bases not matched to a gene: 7. Germline CDR1 reads SGHNT; CDR2 reads YYREEE (reference sequence). This CDR3 comprises 16 residues. The rearrangement links TRBV5-4 to TRBJ2-1; TRBD1 matches at 9 bases. This TCR derives from a woman aged 40 to 75 with stage I squamous cell lung carcinoma. Source: peripheral blood, taken before any cancer treatment. This chain's CDR3 is CASSLAVGTGFNEQFF. Written as DNA, the CDR3 is TGTGCCAGCAGCTTGGCCGTCGGGACAGGGTTCAATGAGCAGTTCTTC.